This entry lists 21 T cell receptor beta chains sequenced from one sample in a study of blood T cell repertoires in COVID-19. Measured with immunoSEQ multiplex PCR; TCRdb has only the in-frame clones, and not every one. The sample has just over 45,000 clones, about 87% seen once. Sequencing was performed on peripheral blood. Every receptor here comes from a human donor in a cohort sampled during active COVID-19.

V usage is TRBV7-9 and J usage is TRBJ2-5; TRBD1 aligns across 7 bases. V trimming: 3 bases; J trimming: 5 bases; junction bases outside the gene matches: 9. This CDR3 is 15 amino acids long. Germline CDR1 and CDR2: SEHNR and FQNEAQ (reference sequence). CDR3 DNA sequence: TGTGCCAGCAGCTTGAGGGACAGCTGGGCGGAGACCCAGTACTTC. Translation: CASSLRDSWAETQYF.

This sequence joins TRBV5-1 and TRBJ2-3; D is possibly TRBD2 (6 bases). V lost 0 bases, J lost 4 bases, and 9 bases lay in between. Germline-derived CDR1 and CDR2 are SGHRS and YFSETQ. The CDR3 loop spans 14 amino acids. The CDR3 DNA reads as TGCGCCAGCAGCTTGGTGGGGGGATCAGATACGCAGTATTTT. It specifies CASSLVGGSDTQYF.

The chain links TRBV5-8 to TRBJ2-5; 7 nucleotides agree with TRBD1. V trimming: 3 bases; J trimming: 2 bases; junction bases outside the gene matches: 7. CDR3 length: 15 residues. The V gene's germline CDR1 is SGHTS and CDR2 YDEGEE. The DNA for the CDR3 is TGTGCCAGCAGCTCCGGACAGGTCTTACAAGAGACCCAGTACTTC. This encodes CASSSGQVLQETQYF.

This clone appeared a few times. V is TRBV24-1 and J is TRBJ2-1; D not resolved. Trimming pared 6 bases from V and 7 bases from J, leaving 6 bases between. This CDR3 region has 11 residues. In germline, CDR1 is KGHDR, CDR2 SFDVKD. CDR3 amino acids: CATSQMNEQFF. The CDR3 nucleotides read TGTGCCACCAGTCAGATGAATGAGCAGTTCTTC.

This clone appeared once. The V call is TRBV29-1, the J call TRBJ2-2, with TRBD2 matching over 9 bases. J lost 6 bases, V lost 4 bases, and 6 bases had no gene match. CDR3 length: 14 residues. The germline CDR1 and CDR2 sequences are SQVTM and ANQGSEA. The CDR3 sequence is CSVGVAGAPGELFF. As DNA, the CDR3 is TGCAGCGTTGGGGTAGCGGGAGCCCCCGGGGAGCTGTTTTTT.

The J gene is TRBJ2-7, the V gene TRBV5-1; D may be TRBD2 (5 bases). The germline V and J ends were trimmed by 1 base and 6 bases, with 17 bases remaining between them. The germline V gene has CDR1 SGHRS and CDR2 YFSETQ. The CDR3 is 15 amino acids. The CDR3 nucleotides are TGCGCCAGCAGCTTGCTTGGGCAGAGGGAGAGCGAGCAGTACTTC. Translating it yields CASSLLGQRESEQYF.

The chain couples TRBV6-4 to TRBJ2-2; D might be TRBD1 (6 bases). CDR1 MRHNA and CDR2 SNTAGT come from the germline V gene. Trimming shortened V by 0 bases and J by 4 bases, and 12 bases separated the two germline ends. The CDR3 contains 16 residues. The CDR3 DNA sequence: TGTGCCAGCAGTGACTCGTTTGACAGGCGCACCGGGGAGCTGTTTTTT. Amino acid sequence: CASSDSFDRRTGELFF.

V usage is TRBV19 and J usage is TRBJ2-7, with 7 bases identical to TRBD1. Germline V lookup: CDR1 LNHDA, CDR2 SQIVND (reference sequence). The CDR3 has 14 residues. V was clipped by 5 bases and J by 1 base; unmatched bases: 5. Here the CDR3 DNA reads TGTGCCAGTAGTGATACAGGGGCGTCCTACGAGCAGTACTTC. Translating it yields CASSDTGASYEQYF.

The rearrangement joins TRBV28 to TRBJ2-5, with D possibly being TRBD2 (6 bases). The germline V and J ends were trimmed by 5 bases and 4 bases, with 17 bases remaining between them. The germline V gene has CDR1 MDHEN and CDR2 SYDVKM. The CDR3 totals 15 residues. The CDR3 loop reads CASSLGGSGGETQYF. Written as DNA, the CDR3 is TGTGCCAGCAGTCTTGGGGGGAGTGGGGGAGAGACCCAGTACTTC.

The chain couples TRBV3-1 (or the pseudogene TRBV3-2) to TRBJ1-4; no firm D call. CDR3 size: 13 residues. The germline V gene encodes CDR1 LGHDT and CDR2 YNNKEL (reference sequence). Trimming took off 4 bases at V and 5 bases at J, with 8 bases between the two ends. Here the CDR3 reads CASSPRHNEKLFF. In nucleotides, the CDR3 is TGTGCCAGCAGCCCGAGACACAATGAAAAACTGTTTTTT.

The J gene is TRBJ2-7, the V gene TRBV30, with TRBD1 matching 9 bases. Germline-derived CDR1 and CDR2 are GTSNPN and SVGIG (reference sequence). V shed 0 bases and J 7 bases; nucleotides not matched to a gene: 10. The CDR3 consists of 15 residues. This CDR3 is CAWSVYGTGREEQYF. CDR3 DNA sequence: TGTGCCTGGAGTGTTTACGGGACAGGGAGGGAAGAGCAGTACTTC.

This clone was found a few times. The chain has TRBV6-4 and TRBJ1-1; D is possibly TRBD1 (5 bases). V lost 7 bases to trimming and J lost 0 bases, with 12 bases between them. CDR3 length equals 14 residues. Germline V lookup: CDR1 MRHNA, CDR2 SNTAGT. The CDR3 sequence is CASTPGGVNTEAFF. The CDR3 coding sequence is TGTGCCAGCACCCCGGGAGGGGTGAACACTGAAGCTTTCTTT.

This clone was recorded once. The V call is TRBV11-2, the J call TRBJ2-2; D is unresolved. Germline loops: CDR1 SGHAT, CDR2 FQNNGV. Trimming stripped 4 bases from V and 1 base from J, with 10 bases between. The CDR3 sequence is 15 residues long. CDR3 nucleotides: TGTGCCAGCAGCTCGCGAGGCAAGAACACCGGGGAGCTGTTTTTT. It encodes CASSSRGKNTGELFF. Based on the CDR3 plus reference TRBV11-2 and TRBJ2-2, the full variable domain is EAGVAQSPRYKIIEKRQSVAFWCNPISGHATLYWYQQILGQGPKLLIQFQNNGVVDDSQLPKDRFSAERLKGVDSTLKIQPAKLEDSAVYLCASSSRGKNTGELFFGEGSRLTVL.

V usage is TRBV24-1 and J usage is TRBJ2-5; 10 nucleotides match TRBD2. The CDR3 is 15 amino acids. J was trimmed by 4 bases and V by 5 bases; bases with no gene match: 6. Per germline, CDR1 KGHDR and CDR2 SFDVKD. As DNA, the CDR3 is TGTGCCACCAGTGGAGCGGGAGGGCCCATAGAGACCCAGTACTTC. Its translation is CATSGAGGPIETQYF.

V gene TRBV19 combines with J gene TRBJ2-1; 8 bases map to TRBD2. This CDR3 is 15 amino acids long. Trimming at V came to 4 bases and at J to 1 base, leaving 3 bases not matched to a gene. Per the germline V gene, CDR1 is LNHDA and CDR2 is SQIVND (reference sequence). DNA of the CDR3: TGTGCCAGTAGTACAGCGGGAGAGTCCTACAATGAGCAGTTCTTC. This translates into CASSTAGESYNEQFF.

This clone was observed once. The V gene is TRBV6-2 or TRBV6-3, the J gene TRBJ2-7; 8 bases align to TRBD2. From germline, CDR1 is MNHEY and CDR2 SVGEGT. Trimming removed 1 base from V and 1 base from J; junction bases left unmatched: 3. The CDR3 sequence is 15 residues long. The CDR3 DNA is TGTGCCAGCAGTTACTTCTCGGGGGGGTCCTACGAGCAGTACTTC. Residues: CASSYFSGGSYEQYF.

This chain uses TRBV25-1 with TRBJ2-5, with TRBD1 matching 7 bases. Germline V gives CDR1 MGHDK, CDR2 SYGVNS. V lost 8 bases to trimming and J lost 4 bases; unmatched junction nucleotides: 4. CDR3 length: 12 amino acids. CDR3 nucleotides: TGTGCCAGCCGCAGGGGGTTAGAGACCCAGTACTTC. Translating it yields CASRRGLETQYF.

The genes are TRBV7-6 and TRBJ2-5; TRBD2 aligns across 14 bases. The ends lost 1 base at V and 4 bases at J; junction bases unmatched: 2. Germline CDR1 is SGHVS and CDR2 is FNYEAQ. The CDR3 is 16 residues long. The CDR3 DNA follows: TGTGCCAGCAGCTTAGTGGGGACTAGCGGGGGAGAGACCCAGTACTTC. Translated: CASSLVGTSGGETQYF.

This chain connects TRBV7-2 to TRBJ2-1, with 9 nucleotides matching TRBD2. Germline V gene data show CDR1 as SGHTA and CDR2 as FQGNSA. This CDR3 contains 15 residues. After removal of 5 bases from V and 7 bases from J, the junction contained 9 bases not matched to a gene. CDR3 DNA: TGTGCCAGCAGCCCTCCTAGCGGGATTCGTAATGAGCAGTTCTTC. This codes for CASSPPSGIRNEQFF.

V is TRBV2 and J is TRBJ2-2; TRBD1 is a possible D gene (5 bases). Germline V lookup: CDR1 SNHLY, CDR2 FYNNEI. The V end was cut by 3 bases, the J end by 5 bases, with 10 bases between. The CDR3 is 14 residues long. This chain's CDR3 is CASSDQGWTGELFF. The CDR3 nucleotides are TGTGCCAGCAGTGATCAGGGATGGACCGGGGAGCTGTTTTTT.

Note on this clone: Other DNA sequences in this specimen translate into the identical CDR3. This sequence joins TRBV5-1 and TRBJ1-1; D may be TRBD1 (6 bases). The V end lost 0 bases, the J end lost 0 bases, and 9 bases lay between the germline ends. The CDR3 contains 15 residues. Per germline, CDR1 SGHRS and CDR2 YFSETQ. CDR3 amino acids: CASSLAQGLNTEAFF. The DNA for the CDR3 is TGCGCCAGCAGCTTGGCCCAGGGGTTGAACACTGAAGCTTTCTTT.